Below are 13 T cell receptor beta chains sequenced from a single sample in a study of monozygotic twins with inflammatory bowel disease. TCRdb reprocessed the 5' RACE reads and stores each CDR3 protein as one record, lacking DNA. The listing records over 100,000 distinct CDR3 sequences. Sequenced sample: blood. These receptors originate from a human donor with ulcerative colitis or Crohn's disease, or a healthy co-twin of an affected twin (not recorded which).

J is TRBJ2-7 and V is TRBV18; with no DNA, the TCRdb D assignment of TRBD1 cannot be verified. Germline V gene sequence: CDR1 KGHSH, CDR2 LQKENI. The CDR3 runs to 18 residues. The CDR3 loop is CASSPRGAGGGRTYEQYF.

The CDR3 is CASSTVAAGYNEQFF. The rearrangement joins TRBV7-2 to TRBJ2-1; TCRdb's assignment of TRBD2 cannot be checked, as there is no DNA. The CDR3 loop spans 15 amino acids. The germline V gene has CDR1 SGHTA and CDR2 FQGNSA. Full variable domain (rest looked up from reference TRBV7-2 and TRBJ2-1): GAGVSQSPSNKVTEKGKDVELRCDPISGHTALYWYRQSLGQGLEFLIYFQGNSAPDKSGLPSDRFSAERTGGSVSTLTIQRTQQEDSAVYLCASSTVAAGYNEQFFGPGTRLTVL.

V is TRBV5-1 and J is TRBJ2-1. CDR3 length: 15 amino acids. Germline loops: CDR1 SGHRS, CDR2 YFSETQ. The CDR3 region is CASSLVVAAYNEQFF.

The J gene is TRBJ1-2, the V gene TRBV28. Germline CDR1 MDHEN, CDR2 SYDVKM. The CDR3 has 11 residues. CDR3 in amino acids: CASSWGRGYTF.

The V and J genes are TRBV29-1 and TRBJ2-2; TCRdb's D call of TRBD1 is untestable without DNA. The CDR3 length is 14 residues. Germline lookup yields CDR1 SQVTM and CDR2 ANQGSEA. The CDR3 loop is CSVTTQGYTGELFF.

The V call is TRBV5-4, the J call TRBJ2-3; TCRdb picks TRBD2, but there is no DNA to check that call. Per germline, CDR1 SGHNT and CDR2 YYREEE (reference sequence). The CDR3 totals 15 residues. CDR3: CASSLREGNTDTQYF. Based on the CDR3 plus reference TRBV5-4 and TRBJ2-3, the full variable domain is ETGVTQSPTHLIKTRGQQVTLRCSSQSGHNTVSWYQQALGQGPQFIFQYYREEENGRGNFPPRFSGLQFPNYSSELNVNALELDDSALYLCASSLREGNTDTQYFGPGTRLTVL.

CDR3 residues: CASRELVINEQFF. The chain uses TRBV6-1 and TRBJ2-1. CDR1 and CDR2 (germline): MNHNS, SASEGT. This CDR3 contains 13 residues.

Here the CDR3 reads CASSPSTGYGYTF. The V gene is TRBV7-3, the J gene TRBJ1-2; the TCRdb D gene call, TRBD1, has no DNA to confirm it. Germline-derived CDR1 and CDR2 are SGHTA and FQGTGA. The CDR3 spans 13 residues.

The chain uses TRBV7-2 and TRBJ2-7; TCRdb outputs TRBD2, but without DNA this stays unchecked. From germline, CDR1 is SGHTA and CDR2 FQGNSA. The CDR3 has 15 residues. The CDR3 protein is CASSLASTSGFEQYF.

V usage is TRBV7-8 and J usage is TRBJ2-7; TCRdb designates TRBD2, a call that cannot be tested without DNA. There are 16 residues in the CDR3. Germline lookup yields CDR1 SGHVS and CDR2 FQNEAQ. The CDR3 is CASSLGRLAGAGEQYF.

CDR3 protein: CASSLMTSGGNEQFF. The chain employs TRBV5-1 and TRBJ2-1; TCRdb picks TRBD2, but there is no DNA to check that call. The germline V gene has CDR1 SGHRS and CDR2 YFSETQ. This CDR3 is built from 15 residues.

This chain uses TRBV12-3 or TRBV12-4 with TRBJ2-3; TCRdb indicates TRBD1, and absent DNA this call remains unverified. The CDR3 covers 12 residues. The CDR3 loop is CAIRGGTDTQYF.

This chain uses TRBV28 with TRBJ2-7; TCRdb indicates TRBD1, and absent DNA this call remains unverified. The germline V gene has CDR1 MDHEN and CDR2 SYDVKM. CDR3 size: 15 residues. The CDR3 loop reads CASRDPGHLLYEQYF.